Below are 16 T cell receptor beta chains sequenced from a single sample in a study of T-cell reconstitution after alpha-beta-depleted transplantation in children. For TCRbeta, the library was prepared with unique molecular identifiers. TCRdb passed the PCR reads through MiXCR, listing each CDR3 protein once. This sample has around 250,000 distinct CDR3 sequences, with about a tenth found just once. Sequenced here: PBMCs from the stem cell graft donor, sampled from the stem cell graft. These receptors were collected from a human donor who donated a stem cell graft to a child with SCID.

The chain combines TRBV4-1 with TRBJ2-3; TRBD2 matches 9 bases. CDR1 MGHRA and CDR2 YSYEKL come from the germline V gene. The CDR3 is 16 amino acids. V was clipped by 4 bases and J by 1 base; unmatched bases: 6. CDR3 DNA: TGCGCCAGCAGCCTTCAGCGGGGGGCGGGCACAGATACGCAGTATTTT. Protein product: CASSLQRGAGTDTQYF.

In its sample, this clonotype was seen many times. J is TRBJ2-3 and V is TRBV12-3 or TRBV12-4; D is unclear. The V end was cut by 3 bases, the J end by 6 bases, with 13 bases between. This CDR3 has 14 amino acids. CDR3: CASSFGGLPDTQYF. CDR3 nucleotides: TGTGCCAGCAGTTTCGGCGGCCTCCCCGATACGCAGTATTTT.

Only a few counts were recorded for this clonotype. This rearrangement joins TRBV7-9 to TRBJ2-3, with D unresolved. The CDR3 extends over 13 amino acids. V lost 2 bases and J 5 bases, leaving 8 bases between the germline ends. From germline, CDR1 is SEHNR and CDR2 FQNEAQ (reference sequence). CDR3 region: CASSLLVGDTQYF. The CDR3 region has the DNA TGTGCCAGCAGCTTACTAGTAGGAGATACGCAGTATTTT.

This clonotype was seen at least ten times. The V call is TRBV5-1, the J call TRBJ2-1; the D gene is possibly TRBD1 (5 bases). The CDR3 spans 13 residues. Germline CDR1 is SGHRS and CDR2 is YFSETQ. V was clipped by 4 bases and J by 4 bases, with 9 bases between them. CDR3 in DNA: TGCGCCAGCAGCCAGGACATTTACAATGAGCAGTTCTTC. This codes for CASSQDIYNEQFF. The full variable domain, rest sourced from reference TRBV5-1 and TRBJ2-1, is KAGVTQTPRYLIKTRGQQVTLSCSPISGHRSVSWYQQTPGQGLQFLFEYFSETQRNKGNFPGRFSGRQFSNSRSEMNVSTLELGDSALYLCASSQDIYNEQFFGPGTRLTVL.

V is TRBV12-5 and J is TRBJ2-7; D call uncertain. The CDR3 has 11 residues. The germline V gene has CDR1 LGHNT and CDR2 FRNRAP. V shed 3 bases and J shed 2 bases, with 2 bases lying between them. Written as DNA, the CDR3 is TGTGCTAGTGGTTTCGCCTACGAGCAGTACTTC. It is translated as CASGFAYEQYF.

The gene calls are TRBV7-2 and TRBJ1-2, with D unresolved. Germline loops: CDR1 SGHTA, CDR2 FQGNSA. V was trimmed by 1 base and J by 8 bases, leaving 17 bases between them. The CDR3 extends over 15 amino acids. CDR3 DNA sequence: TGTGCCAGCAGCTTAGGGGCCACTCGGCAGCGGGGCTACACCTTC. This codes for CASSLGATRQRGYTF.

This clonotype was found a few times. This rearrangement joins TRBV3-1 to TRBJ1-6; D is perhaps TRBD1 (5 bases). Germline-derived CDR1 and CDR2 are LGHDT and YNNKEL (reference sequence). The V and J ends lost 2 bases and 15 bases respectively, with 11 bases between them. This CDR3 has 12 residues. CDR3 sequence: CASSQRQGLLHF. CDR3 DNA sequence: TGTGCCAGCAGCCAACGGCAGGGCCTCCTCCACTTT.

V gene TRBV9 combines with J gene TRBJ2-7; possible D gene TRBD1, 6 bases. CDR1 is SGDLS, CDR2 YYNGEE, per germline. With 0 bases removed from V and 3 bases from J, the gap between germline ends came to 13 bases. This CDR3 region has 15 residues. The CDR3 reads CASSVEPTGFYEQYF. The DNA for the CDR3 is TGTGCCAGCAGCGTAGAGCCGACAGGATTCTACGAGCAGTACTTC.

As to this clonotype: With a much larger clone just one base away, this may be a read error. The chain joins TRBV14 to TRBJ1-1, with D unclear. Per the germline V gene, CDR1 is SGHDN and CDR2 is FVKESK. The CDR3 runs to 12 residues. V lost 1 base and J lost 9, with 9 bases in between. The CDR3 sequence: CASSQVTWKAFF. For the CDR3, the DNA is TGTGCCAGCAGCCAAGTTACATGGAAAGCTTTCTTT.

This chain uses TRBV13 with TRBJ2-7, with a tentative D call TRBD2 (5 bases). The CDR3 is 15 amino acids. The germline V gene encodes CDR1 PRHDT and CDR2 FYEKMQ (reference sequence). With 5 bases removed from V and 5 bases from J, the gap between germline ends came to 19 bases. This CDR3 is CASSDAREHDDEQYF. The DNA for the CDR3 is TGTGCCAGCAGCGATGCCCGGGAACACGACGACGAGCAGTACTTC.

The rearrangement links TRBV5-1 to TRBJ2-2, with D hard to call. Germline assignment: CDR1 SGHRS and CDR2 YFSETQ. The length of the CDR3 is 13 residues. The germline V and J ends were trimmed by 0 bases and 7 bases, with 7 bases remaining between them. The CDR3 DNA reads TGCGCCAGCAGCTTGGTTCTAAACGGGGAGCTGTTTTTT. It translates to CASSLVLNGELFF.

This clonotype has more than one count but fewer than ten. CDR3 coding DNA: TGCGCCAGCTCCCCGGTAGTGAACACTGAAGCTTTCTTT. Amino acids: CASSPVVNTEAFF. V is TRBV5-1 and J is TRBJ1-1; D is undetermined. CDR1 and CDR2 from the germline V gene are SGHRS and YFSETQ. V lost 7 bases and J lost 0, with 10 bases in between. The CDR3 consists of 13 residues.

The chain couples TRBV7-8 to TRBJ1-2; 7 positions agree with TRBD1. Germline CDR1 is SGHVS and CDR2 is FQNEAQ. CDR3 length: 14 amino acids. J lost 3 bases, V lost 1 base, and 2 bases had no gene match. CDR3 region: CASSLGRGDYGYTF. The CDR3 DNA sequence: TGTGCCAGCAGCTTAGGCAGGGGGGACTATGGCTACACCTTC.

This sequence joins TRBV6-2 or TRBV6-3 and TRBJ1-4, with TRBD1 matching 10 bases. Germline CDR1 is MNHEY and CDR2 is SVGEGT. J was trimmed by 2 bases and V by 5 bases; bases with no gene match: 5. The CDR3 is made up of 16 amino acids. In nucleotides, the CDR3 is TGTGCCAGCAGTCCGGGACAGGGGTGGACTAATGAAAAACTGTTTTTT. This encodes CASSPGQGWTNEKLFF.

The J gene is TRBJ2-7, the V gene TRBV6-6; D ambiguous. CDR3 length equals 12 residues. Germline lookup yields CDR1 MNHNY and CDR2 SVGAGI (reference sequence). V lost 10 bases and J 0 bases, leaving 10 bases between the germline ends. The CDR3 coding sequence is TGTGCCACAAAAACGGACTCCTACGAGCAGTACTTC. Its translation: CATKTDSYEQYF.

This clonotype was seen a handful of times. The chain joins TRBV7-3 to TRBJ2-7; D is perhaps TRBD1 (5 bases). This CDR3 spans 15 amino acids. V dropped 2 bases and J dropped 2 bases, with 13 bases sitting between them. Per germline, CDR1 SGHTA and CDR2 FQGTGA. The DNA for the CDR3 is TGTGCCAGCAGCTTAGGGTCGAGCAGGGCCTACGAGCAGTACTTC. It encodes CASSLGSSRAYEQYF.